This entry lists 3 T cell receptor beta chains sequenced from one sample in a study of cytomegalovirus exposure and HLA in healthy donors. PCR employed 60 Vbeta and 13 Jbeta primers. TCRdb keeps only in-frame clones here, not all; method: immunoSEQ multiplex PCR. The sample contains 95,000 to 100,000 clones, more than 80% of which appear only once. Sequencing was done on a sample of PBMCs. The origin of the receptors is a man aged 25-45 years in good health and CMV-seronegative.

This rearrangement joins TRBV7-9 to TRBJ1-5, with 10 bases aligning to TRBD1. CDR3 length equals 15 residues. CDR1 and CDR2 from the germline V gene are SEHNR and FQNEAQ (reference sequence). V was pared by 4 bases and J by 8 bases, with 8 bases of the junction left unmatched. DNA for the CDR3: TGTGCCAGCAGCTCGATTGGGACAGGGGAAGAGCCCCAGCATTTT. It encodes CASSSIGTGEEPQHF.

The V gene is TRBV7-9, the J gene TRBJ1-2; 7 nucleotides align to TRBD1. Germline V gene data show CDR1 as SEHNR and CDR2 as FQNEAQ (reference sequence). With 5 bases clipped from V and 8 bases from J, the junction kept 8 bases outside the gene matches. This CDR3 region has 13 residues. The CDR3 nucleotides read TGTGCCAGCAGCAGTGGACAGGTCTTCGGCTACACCTTC. Its translation is CASSSGQVFGYTF.

The V gene is TRBV19, the J gene TRBJ1-6; D might be TRBD1 (5 bases). V was cut by 5 bases and J by 4 bases, with 18 bases left in between. CDR1 LNHDA and CDR2 SQIVND come from the germline V gene (reference sequence). The CDR3 totals 17 residues. CDR3 protein: CASSSTATALYNSPLHF. In DNA, the CDR3 is TGTGCCAGTAGTTCGACAGCGACAGCTCTTTATAATTCACCCCTCCACTTT.